A selection of T cell receptor beta chains follows, all from one sample in a study of blood T cell repertoires in COVID-19. The assay was immunoSEQ multiplex PCR, and TCRdb's table has in-frame clones only and misses some. The sample yields 35,000 to 55,000 clones, roughly 63% seen once. Sequenced: peripheral blood. Receptors originate from an older man with acute or convalescent COVID-19. The CDR3 runs from the conserved cysteine through the conserved F or W. The D gene is left open where the match is weak. The size field is filled for only some rows; it gives once, few, many or a size class.

TRBV11-3	once	TRBD1	TRBJ1-1	CASSSRQGRQTGNEAFF	TGTGCCAGCAGCTCCCGACAGGGGCGACAAACCGGAAATGAAGCTTTCTTT
TRBV19	few	TRBD1	TRBJ1-4	CASSTIQAGGKLFF	TGTGCCAGTAGTACGATCCAGGCAGGGGGAAAACTGTTTTTT
TRBV3-1/TRBV3-2	NA	TRBD1	TRBJ1-1	CASSHPTGATEAFF	TGTGCCAGCAGCCACCCGACAGGGGCCACTGAAGCTTTCTTT
TRBV7-2	NA	TRBD1	TRBJ1-6	CASSFSRGRSPLHF	TGTGCCAGCAGCTTCTCCAGGGGGCGTTCACCCCTCCACTTT
TRBV11-3	NA	NA	TRBJ2-3	CASSLAGSTDTQYF	TGTGCCAGCAGCTTGGCGGGGTCCACAGATACGCAGTATTTT
TRBV5-1	NA	TRBD1	TRBJ2-7	CASSLATGAYEQYF	TGCGCCAGCAGCTTGGCCACAGGGGCCTACGAGCAGTACTTC
TRBV18	NA	NA	TRBJ1-2	CASSPNGRVLGYTF	TGTGCCAGCTCACCTAACGGCAGGGTACTTGGCTACACCTTC
TRBV19	NA	NA	TRBJ1-5	CASTLGAGNQPQHF	TGTGCCAGTACTCTAGGGGCGGGAAATCAGCCCCAGCATTTT
TRBV9	NA	TRBD1	TRBJ2-1	CASSVSGTGEGEQFF	TGTGCCAGCAGCGTCTCCGGGACAGGGGAAGGTGAGCAGTTCTTC
TRBV30	NA	NA	TRBJ2-4	CAWSVGAGAHIQYF	TGTGCCTGGAGTGTAGGTGCGGGGGCGCACATTCAGTACTTC
TRBV5-6	NA	NA	TRBJ1-5	CASSPGGDRGPQHF	TGTGCCAGCTCCCCTGGCGGGGACCGGGGGCCCCAGCATTTT
TRBV19	NA	TRBD2	TRBJ2-5	CASSSRLADIETQYF	TGTGCCAGTAGTTCTCGACTAGCGGATATAGAGACCCAGTACTTC
TRBV5-4	NA	TRBD2	TRBJ2-1	CASSSRTSPNRWFF	TGTGCCAGCAGCTCGAGGACTAGCCCAAACCGGTGGTTCTTC
TRBV5-4	NA	TRBD2	TRBJ2-2	CASSLDGGRAAGELFF	TGTGCCAGCAGCTTGGACGGCGGGAGGGCCGCCGGGGAGCTGTTTTTT
TRBV5-1	NA	NA	TRBJ2-1	CASSETPYNEQFF	TGCGCCAGCAGCGAGACACCCTACAATGAGCAGTTCTTC
TRBV30	NA	TRBD1	TRBJ2-7	CAWSTLDRLDYEQYF	TGTGCCTGGAGTACCCTGGACAGGTTAGACTACGAGCAGTACTTC
TRBV12-3/TRBV12-4	NA	NA	TRBJ2-3	CASSLGTHTQYF	TGTGCCAGCAGTTTAGGGACTCATACGCAGTATTTT
TRBV9	NA	TRBD2	TRBJ2-1	CASSVGGLREDYNEQFF	TGTGCCAGCAGCGTAGGGGGGCTGCGGGAGGACTACAATGAGCAGTTCTTC
TRBV5-4	NA	TRBD2	TRBJ2-3	CASSKKTGTSGGADTQYF	TGTGCCAGCAGTAAAAAGACCGGGACTAGCGGGGGGGCAGATACGCAGTATTTT
TRBV2	medium-sized	TRBD2	TRBJ2-1	CASSVSRTSGRGGSNYNEQFF	TGTGCCAGCAGTGTGTCCCGGACTAGCGGGAGGGGGGGGTCGAATTACAATGAGCAGTTCTTC